The following is a TCR beta chain sequence with its context. Its antigen is not identified. This specimen comes from a study of blood T cells in healthy people across ages. The study isolated at least 7 million PBMCs from each sample. Study outcomes and limitations: TCR beta diversity per million T cells fell roughly linearly with age.

Together with a sample-barcoded 5' primer, a J-beta primer mix was included in a second PCR lasting about 7 to 11 cycles. A template-switch adaptor that had 12 random nucleotides put a tag on each cDNA molecule. Via MiXCR, TCRdb re-called the 5' RACE reads, giving one row per CDR3 protein. The sample has roughly 1.5 million distinct CDR3 sequences, 35% to 45% seen once. Sequenced: blood. The sequence derives from a woman younger than 35 in good health.

CDR3 in DNA: TGTGCCAGCAGCCCCGGGGTTGTCTCCTACGAGCAGTACTTC. This translates into CASSPGVVSYEQYF. The gene calls are TRBV3-1 and TRBJ2-7, with D maybe TRBD2 (5 bases). The length of the CDR3 is 14 residues. CDR1 and CDR2 from the germline V gene are LGHDT and YNNKEL (reference sequence). Trimming removed 4 bases from V and 0 bases from J, with 10 bases in between.